What follows describes a single T cell receptor (beta chain). As TCR cDNA was made by 5'RACE template switching, a universal primer site and UMIs were added. Each CDR3 protein is one row after TCRdb ran MiXCR on the 5' RACE reads. This sample carries 250,000 to 350,000 distinct CDR3 sequences, around 10% of them seen once, and the ten largest clones take about 3%. This sample stems from a study of T cells after yellow fever vaccination. The CDR3 is made up of 17 amino acids. Germline CDR1 SGHDN, CDR2 FVKESK. The V gene end was trimmed by 1 base and the J gene end by 0 bases; junction bases not matched to a gene: 6.

Material: CD4+ T cells sorted from PBMCs, obtained 5 days after the yellow fever booster vaccination. This TCR was sampled from a man aged 18 to 35 who received the YFV17D yellow fever vaccine. The rearrangement joins TRBV14 to TRBJ1-1; 9 bases match TRBD1. CDR3 amino acids: CASSQVDRGLLNTEAFF. In DNA, the CDR3 is TGTGCCAGCAGCCAAGTGGACAGGGGCCTTCTGAACACTGAAGCTTTCTTT.